Only a few counts were recorded for the clone carrying this TCR beta chain. Its cognate antigen is unknown. The data were taken from a study of identical twins. Findings of the study overall: High-abundance cord blood beta clonotypes had fewer insertions; memory repertoires showed none.

MiXCR, run by TCRdb on the 5' RACE reads, gives a single entry per CDR3 protein. The repertoire consists of approximately 470,000 distinct CDR3 sequences, with around 14% occurring once and the leading ten covering around 0.57%. These data were also filed under a second study, of yellow fever vaccine responses in identical twins. That report notes: Vaccine-induced T cell responses in twins were reportedly observed to appear partly convergent, partly personalized.

The sequencing sample was made of CD4+ T cells sorted from blood. This clonotype was obtained from a woman between 18 and 30 years old in good health.

The CDR3, as DNA: TGTGCCAGCCACAAGGGCAGGGTGGACTATGGCTACACCTTC. Protein sequence: CASHKGRVDYGYTF. The chain recombines TRBV6-2 or TRBV6-3 with TRBJ1-2, with TRBD1 as a possible D gene (5 bases). Germline V gene lookup returns CDR1 MNHEY and CDR2 SVGEGT. The CDR3 length is 14 residues. Deletions cut 8 bases from V and 3 bases from J, with 16 bases between.